This T cell receptor (beta chain) is from a study of T cells in Graves' hyperthyroidism and ophthalmopathy (dated 2019 in TCRdb). As for the study more broadly: Peripheral blood was sampled at the time of initial diagnosis, prior to any treatment. A discovery cohort of roughly 100 patients, 43 with Graves' ophthalmopathy and approximately 55 with stable Graves' hyperthyroidism, was used to find distinguishing TCR V-J signatures. Prospective prediction of ophthalmopathy was tested in an independent validation cohort consisting of fewer than 20 hyperthyroidism patients and over 15 patients who later progressed to ophthalmopathy. The roughly 99 discovery patients were divided at random into training and test sets in a 7:3 ratio. The study also compared thyroid tissue and blood T-cell repertoires from about six Graves' hyperthyroidism patients. After blood sampling, hyperthyroidism patients were treated with methimazole at a starting dose of 30 mg daily, and ophthalmopathy patients were treated with high-dose intravenous methylprednisolone. TCR Vbeta CDR3 sequencing of 120 to 150 peripheral blood samples (over 40 ophthalmopathy, roughly 72 hyperthyroidism and some 17 progressor patients) is reported in the paper.

Ophthalmopathy patients had moderately to severely active disease, Clinical Activity Score of at least 3, NOSPECS grade of at least 4, and duration under 3 months. Any patient with an uncontrolled infection, another autoimmune disease, pregnancy or lactation was excluded. Diagnoses were established on the basis of clinical symptoms, serum thyroxine and TRAb, thyroid ultrasound, and orbital computed tomography. PBMCs were separated from about 10 ml of fresh peripheral blood using Ficoll-Paque density gradient centrifugation. Total RNA was extracted with Trizol reagent, and quality was checked on an Agilent 2100 Bioanalyzer. Many counts were recorded for this clonotype. The target of this receptor is not known. Per-nucleotide qualities are absent, and no much larger clonotype sits a single base away. Amplification of TCR beta CDR3 regions was carried out from RNA transcripts. For the first round of RT-PCR on the TCR CDR3, the HTBI primer set was used together with the Qiagen OneStep RT-PCR kit. Libraries were constructed in a second round of multiplex PCR, after which size selection and purification were performed. Paired-end sequencing of the libraries was performed with 100 bp reads on an Illumina HiSeq2000. Turning to the authors' computational methods: SOAPnuke was used to process the raw data, removing reads that contained adapters or uncalled bases, had a mean Phred below 15, or lacked an exact match to the constant primer or identifier. COPE v1.2.5 was used to merge the high-quality paired reads, and each unique nucleotide sequence was defined as a clonotype. MiTCR v1.1 was used to align clonotypes to the IMGT TRBV, TRBD and TRBJ reference segments. Analysis was restricted to V-J combinations with a frequency above 0.0001, which covered about 99% of repertoires. A TCS score was defined as the ratio between F50 (clonal expansion) and ExV (chaos), using BLOSUM62-based TCRdist between CDR3 peptides within each V-J. Welch's t-statistics and random forest reduced around 520 V-J features to 13, which were used in a naive Bayes classifier (R e1071). TCRdb's own reprocessing of the public reads used fastp at Q25 and MiXCR and kept productive beta chains. Each CDR3 protein gets just one entry, which takes the most common genes and DNA from the rows behind it. The V and J calls were not made by the authors but by TCRdb's processing. In all, the sample holds 300,000 to 350,000 distinct CDR3 sequences, and 15% to 20% of those were seen once. The top ten constitute around 15% of the sample.

A distance of 14 bases separates the germline ends of V and J, which lose 3 bases and 2 bases respectively. The germline V gene yields MDHEN for CDR1 and SYDVKM for CDR2. CDR3 length: 15 amino acids, cysteine to phenylalanine. CDR3 DNA is the only sequence kept; it has 45 bases, read in frame from the first base. Study-wide findings and limitations: Sample size was not statistically predetermined, and investigators were not blinded to group allocation. Most expanded thyroid clonotypes (frequency above 0.001) were also detected in blood, suggesting blood repertoires may reflect thyroid immune responses. In cross-validation, a model built on a 13 V-J signature told ophthalmopathy apart from stable hyperthyroidism with approximately 90% sensitivity and about 81% specificity, and in testing the same model reached 80%/75%. In validation, the model predicted progression to ophthalmopathy a median of around 6.5 months before onset, with about 70% sensitivity and just under 75% specificity.

The sequenced sample consisted of blood. The clonotype originates from a woman between 40 and 50 years old with Graves' ophthalmopathy. The receptor chain draws on TRBV28 and TRBJ2-7; the D gene is possibly TRBD1 or TRBD2, each agreeing over 5 bases. In nucleotide form, the sequence is TGTGCCAGCAGTTTGGAACGGGACGGCGCCTACGAGCAGTACTTC. This codes for CASSLERDGAYEQYF.